This T cell receptor (beta chain) comes out of a study of patients and donors after allogeneic stem cell transplantation. Using its own MiXCR run on the RT-PCR reads, TCRdb lists one record per CDR3 protein. The sample carries over 350,000 distinct CDR3 sequences, more than 15% recorded once. CDR1 LGHDT and CDR2 YNNKEL come from the germline V gene (reference sequence). This CDR3 contains 17 residues. Trimming took 0 bases from V and 1 from J; bases not matched to a gene: 8. Sequencing was performed on blood, either unsorted or a sorted T cell fraction (not recorded which). The source of this sequence is a human donor who was either an allogeneic HSCT recipient or a stem cell or donor lymphocyte infusion donor (not recorded which). It is not recorded whose cells these are; they may come from a transplant donor. This chain connects TRBV3-1 to TRBJ2-5; 7 bases match TRBD1. CDR3 sequence (DNA): TGTGCCAGCAGCCAAGAACCCCTCGACAGGGCCCAAGAGACCCAGTACTTC. This sequence encodes CASSQEPLDRAQETQYF.